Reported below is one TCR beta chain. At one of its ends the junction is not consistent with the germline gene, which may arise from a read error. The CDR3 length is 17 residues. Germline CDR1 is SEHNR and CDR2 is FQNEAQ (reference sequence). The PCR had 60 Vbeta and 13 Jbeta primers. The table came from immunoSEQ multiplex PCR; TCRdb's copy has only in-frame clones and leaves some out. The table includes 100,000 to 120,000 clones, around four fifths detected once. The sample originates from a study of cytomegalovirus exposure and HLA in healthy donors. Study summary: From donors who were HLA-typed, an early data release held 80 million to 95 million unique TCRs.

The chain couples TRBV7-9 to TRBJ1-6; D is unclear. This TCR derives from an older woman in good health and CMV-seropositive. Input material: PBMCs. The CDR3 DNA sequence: TGTTCCAGCAGCTTAGAGCCCCGAAACGCTCATAATTCACCCCTCCACTTT. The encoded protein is CSSSLEPRNAHNSPLHF.